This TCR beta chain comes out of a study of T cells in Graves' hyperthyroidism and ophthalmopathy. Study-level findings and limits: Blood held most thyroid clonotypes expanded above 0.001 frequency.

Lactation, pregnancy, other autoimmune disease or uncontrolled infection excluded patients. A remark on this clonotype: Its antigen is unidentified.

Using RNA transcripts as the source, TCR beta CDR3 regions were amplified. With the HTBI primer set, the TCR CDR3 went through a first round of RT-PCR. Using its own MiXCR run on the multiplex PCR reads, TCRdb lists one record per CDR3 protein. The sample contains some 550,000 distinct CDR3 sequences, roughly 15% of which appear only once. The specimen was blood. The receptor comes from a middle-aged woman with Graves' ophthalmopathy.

CDR3 protein: CSASGDRGYEQYF. The CDR3 DNA follows: TGCAGTGCTAGTGGGGACAGGGGCTACGAGCAGTACTTC. J is TRBJ2-7 and V is TRBV20-1, with 10 bases matching TRBD1. From germline, CDR1 is DFQATT and CDR2 SNEGSKA (reference sequence). The J segment lost 3 bases and the V segment lost 3 bases, leaving 2 bases of the junction unmatched. The CDR3 is 13 amino acids.